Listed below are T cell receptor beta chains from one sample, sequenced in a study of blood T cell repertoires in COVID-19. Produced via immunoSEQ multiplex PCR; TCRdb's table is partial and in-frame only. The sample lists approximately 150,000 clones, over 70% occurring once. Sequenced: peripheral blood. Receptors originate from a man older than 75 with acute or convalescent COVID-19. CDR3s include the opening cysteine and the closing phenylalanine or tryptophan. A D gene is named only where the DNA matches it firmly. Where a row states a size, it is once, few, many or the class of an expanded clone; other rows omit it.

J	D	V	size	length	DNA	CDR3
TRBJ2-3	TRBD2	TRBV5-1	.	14	TGCGCCAGCAGCTTGGGGACTAGCGCAGATACGCAGTATTTT	CASSLGTSADTQYF
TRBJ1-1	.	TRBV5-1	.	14	TGCGCCAGCAGCTTTGTTCGAGTGAACACTGAAGCTTTCTTT	CASSFVRVNTEAFF
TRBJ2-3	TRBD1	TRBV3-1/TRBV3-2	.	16	TGTGCCAGCAGCCTCCGGACAGGGATGAAGGCAGATACGCAGTATTTT	CASSLRTGMKADTQYF
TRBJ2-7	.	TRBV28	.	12	TGTGCCTCGGTCGGGGACTCCTACGAGCAGTACTTC	CASVGDSYEQYF
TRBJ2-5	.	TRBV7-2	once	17	TGTGCCAGCAGCTTAGCGGCTAGCGCGGGACCCCAAGAGACCCAGTACTTC	CASSLAASAGPQETQYF
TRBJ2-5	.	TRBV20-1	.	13	TGCAGTGCTAGTTCAGGGGTACAAGAGACCCAGTACTTC	CSASSGVQETQYF
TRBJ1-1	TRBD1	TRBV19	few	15	TGTGCCTCGACGAGGGGGCCCCACTCGAACACTGAAGCTTTCTTT	CASTRGPHSNTEAFF
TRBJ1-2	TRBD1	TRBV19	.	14	TGTGCCAGTAGTATGGGGACAGACAACTATGGCTACACCTTC	CASSMGTDNYGYTF
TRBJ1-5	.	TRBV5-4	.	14	TGTGCCACCCGAGAACAGGGTGGCAATCAGCCCCAGCATTTT	CATREQGGNQPQHF
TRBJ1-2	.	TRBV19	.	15	TGTGCCAGTAGTCCCCTGGCAGGTTGGGACTATGGCTACACCTTC	CASSPLAGWDYGYTF
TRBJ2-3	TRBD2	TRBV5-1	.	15	TGCGCCAGCAGCGAACCGGGACTAGCGGGAGATACGCAGTATTTT	CASSEPGLAGDTQYF
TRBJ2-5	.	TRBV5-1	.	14	TGCGCCAGCAGCCTATCTACCCCCCAAGAGACCCAGTACTTC	CASSLSTPQETQYF
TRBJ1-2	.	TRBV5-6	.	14	TGTGCCAGCAGCTCGGACGGAGGAAACTATGGCTACACCTTC	CASSSDGGNYGYTF
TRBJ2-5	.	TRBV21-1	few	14	TGTGCCAGCAGCCCCCGGGGAGGTGAAGAGACCCAGTACTTC	CASSPRGGEETQYF
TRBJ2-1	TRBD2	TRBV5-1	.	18	TGCGCCAGCAGCTCCTCCGCCAGACTAGCGGGAGGGAGAAATGAGCAGTTCTTC	CASSSSARLAGGRNEQFF
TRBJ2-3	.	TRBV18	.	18	TGTGCCAGCTCACCACGGAACAGGGTCGGAGGATTGGCAGATACGCAGTATTTT	CASSPRNRVGGLADTQYF
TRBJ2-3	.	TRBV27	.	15	TGTGCCAGCAGCCCCCGGCGGGGGCGCACAGATACGCAGTATTTT	CASSPRRGRTDTQYF
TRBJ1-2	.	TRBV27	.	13	TGTGCCAGCAGTCCACGACAGGACTCGAGCTACACCTTC	CASSPRQDSSYTF
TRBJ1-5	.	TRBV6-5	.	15	TGTGCCAGCACTCAGGGCCCCCTTAGCAATCAGCCCCAGCATTTT	CASTQGPLSNQPQHF
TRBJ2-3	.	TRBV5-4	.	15	TGTGCCAGCAGCTTGGGACCGGGGGGCACAGATACGCAGTATTTT	CASSLGPGGTDTQYF
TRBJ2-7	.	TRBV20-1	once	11	TGCAGTGCCCAGACACGGTTTTGGCAGTACTTC	CSAQTRFWQYF
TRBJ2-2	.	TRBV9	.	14	TGTGCCAGCAGCGGGGGAGGGAACACCGGGGAGCTGTTTTTT	CASSGGGNTGELFF
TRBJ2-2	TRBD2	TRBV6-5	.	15	TGTGCCAGCCAGACTGGGCTAGCGGGCACCGGGGAGCTGTTTTTT	CASQTGLAGTGELFF
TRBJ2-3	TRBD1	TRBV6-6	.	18	TGTGCCAGCAGTCCCGGACAGGGTGGTACAGTATTGACAGATACGCAGTATTTT	CASSPGQGGTVLTDTQYF
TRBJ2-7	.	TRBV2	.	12	TGTGCCAGCAGTTGGAGGCTCAACGAGCAGTACTTC	CASSWRLNEQYF
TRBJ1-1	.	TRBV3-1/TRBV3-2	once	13	TGTGCCAGCAGCCTTGACAGTAACACTGAAGCTTTCTTT	CASSLDSNTEAFF
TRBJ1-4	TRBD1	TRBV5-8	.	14	TGTGCCAGCAGCTTGGGACAGGGAGGTGAAAAACTGTTTTTT	CASSLGQGGEKLFF
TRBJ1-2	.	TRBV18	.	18	TGTGCCAGCTCACCAACGGACAGTCGCGTCTCCTATTCCGCTGGCTACACCTTC	CASSPTDSRVSYSAGYTF
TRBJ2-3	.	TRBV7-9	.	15	TGTGCCAGCAGCGCCACTGGGGCCTACACAGATACGCAGTATTTT	CASSATGAYTDTQYF